This T cell receptor beta chain was recorded in a study of OX40 agonist ivuxolimab in advanced cancers. Study as a whole: Patients got intravenous ivuxolimab at 0.01 to 10 mg/kg every 2 weeks. At 65% to 85% male, the cohort had a mean age of approximately 64 years, ranging from about 23 to 80.

Germline V gives CDR1 SGHTA, CDR2 FQGNSA. Trimming at V came to 5 bases and at J to 3 bases, leaving 5 bases not matched to a gene. The CDR3 contains 15 residues. Comments on this clone: Its antigen is unknown.

General study findings and limits: No antigen was identified for the clonally expanded peripheral T cells. Averaging showed that CD8+ T cells had more expanded clones than CD4+ did.

Generated by immunoSEQ multiplex PCR, the TCRdb table keeps only in-frame clones and is missing some. The sample holds about 96,000 clones, about 90% seen once. The source is an adult with an advanced solid tumor such as melanoma, head and neck, liver or kidney cancer. The chain carries TRBV7-2 and TRBJ2-3; 10 bases line up with TRBD1. The starting material was CD4+ or CD8+ T cells sorted from blood, obtained in a trial of the OX40 agonist ivuxolimab. The chain's CDR3 is CASSGRTGGTDTQYF. The DNA of the CDR3 is TGTGCCAGCAGCGGGCGGACAGGGGGGACAGATACGCAGTATTTT.